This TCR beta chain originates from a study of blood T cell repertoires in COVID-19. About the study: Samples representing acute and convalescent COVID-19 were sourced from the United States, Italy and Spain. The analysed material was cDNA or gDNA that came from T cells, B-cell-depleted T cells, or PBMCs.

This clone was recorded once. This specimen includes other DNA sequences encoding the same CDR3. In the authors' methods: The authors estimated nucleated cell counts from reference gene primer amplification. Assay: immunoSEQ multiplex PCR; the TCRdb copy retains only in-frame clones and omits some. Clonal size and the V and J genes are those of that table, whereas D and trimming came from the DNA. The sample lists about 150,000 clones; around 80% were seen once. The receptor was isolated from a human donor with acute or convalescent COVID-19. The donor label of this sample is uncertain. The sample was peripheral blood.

The CDR3 is CASSLSGNEQFF. The DNA of the CDR3 is TGTGCCAGCAGCCTTAGTGGCAATGAGCAGTTCTTC. This sequence joins TRBV11-2 and TRBJ2-1; D uncertain. Trimming removed 5 bases at V and 6 bases at J, with 8 bases between. The CDR3 sequence is 12 residues long. Germline V gene lookup returns CDR1 SGHAT and CDR2 FQNNGV. Full variable domain (outside the CDR3, taken from reference TRBV11-2 and TRBJ2-1): EAGVAQSPRYKIIEKRQSVAFWCNPISGHATLYWYQQILGQGPKLLIQFQNNGVVDDSQLPKDRFSAERLKGVDSTLKIQPAKLEDSAVYLCASSLSGNEQFFGPGTRLTVL.